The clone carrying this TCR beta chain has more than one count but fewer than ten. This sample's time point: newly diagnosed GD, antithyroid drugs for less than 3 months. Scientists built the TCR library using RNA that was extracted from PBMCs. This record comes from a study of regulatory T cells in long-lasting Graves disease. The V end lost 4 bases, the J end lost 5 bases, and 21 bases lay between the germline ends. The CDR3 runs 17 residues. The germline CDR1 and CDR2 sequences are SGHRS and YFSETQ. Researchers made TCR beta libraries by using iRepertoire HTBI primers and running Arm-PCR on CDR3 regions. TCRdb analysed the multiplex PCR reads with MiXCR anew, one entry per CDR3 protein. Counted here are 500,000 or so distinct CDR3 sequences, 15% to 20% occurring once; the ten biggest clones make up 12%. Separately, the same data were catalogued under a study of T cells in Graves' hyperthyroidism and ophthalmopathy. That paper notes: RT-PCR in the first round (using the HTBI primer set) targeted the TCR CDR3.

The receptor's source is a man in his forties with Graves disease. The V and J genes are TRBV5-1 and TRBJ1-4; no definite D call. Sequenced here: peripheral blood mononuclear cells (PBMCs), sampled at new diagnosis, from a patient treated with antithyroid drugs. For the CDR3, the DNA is TGCGCCAGCAGCAGATCCGGAACAGTCCTATCCAATGAAAAACTGTTTTTT. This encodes CASSRSGTVLSNEKLFF.